The present TCR beta chain was sequenced within a study of memory CD4+ T cells and cytomegalovirus serostatus (dated by TCRdb to between 2019 and 2020). General notes on the study: The cohort comprised 33 healthy Belgian adults, 9 CMV seropositive and some 24 CMV seronegative. The study sequenced CD4+ memory TCRbeta repertoires of a Belgian cohort with known cytomegalovirus serostatus to replicate a published TCR-based CMV serostatus classifier. Paper-wide results and their limitations: Among the roughly 160 previously reported CMV-associated TCRbeta sequences, roughly 68 showed up in the CD4+ memory repertoires, with each one found in between one and five individuals. Only CD4+CD45RO+ memory cells were sequenced, in contrast to the original study, in which naive and memory CD4+ and CD8+ populations were covered. On the Belgian cohort, the classifier built on the original framework reached a median bootstrapped AUC of almost 0.96, with a 95% CI of 0.76-1.00. For CMV serostatus prediction, a median bootstrapped AUC of about 0.94 was reached with the original framework, and a median bootstrapped AUC of 0.91 was reached with a US-trained random forest. The results were read as suggesting that the CMV-associated TCR signature is, for the most part, present in the CD4+ memory repertoire.

Single viable CD3+CD4+CD8-CD45RO+ cells were sorted as memory CD4+ T cells on a FACSAria II. CMV serostatus was determined with a Roche Elecsys assay detecting serum IgG against CMV pp150, pp28, p38 and p52. Following thawing, total CD4+ T cells were enriched through positive selection using CD4 magnetic microbeads. The samples came from a different study that was designed specifically to examine the CD4+ T cell memory repertoire. Peripheral blood mononuclear cells were isolated and cryopreserved following standard operating procedures; serum was stored at -80 °C. The staining relied on CD3-PerCP (BW264/56), CD4-APC (RPA-T4), CD45RO-PE (UCHT1) and CD8-Pacific Orange (3B5) antibodies, and Sytox blue was used to exclude non-viable cells. The germline V gene encodes CDR1 SGHTA and CDR2 FQGNSA. V has 1 base trimmed and J has 5 bases trimmed; junction bases matching no gene number 3. Counted from cysteine to phenylalanine, this CDR3 has 15 amino acids. Just the 45-base CDR3 DNA is kept, in frame starting at base 1.

Of note for this clone: There is no known antigen for this receptor. Base-call qualities are not available, and no considerably larger clone is one nucleotide away. Other DNA sequences in the sample encode the same CDR3.

The Quick-DNA Microprep Kit was used to extract genomic DNA from the sorted cells. Amplification of TCRbeta DNA was done with the immunoSEQ hsTCRbeta kit, following the protocol from the manufacturer. An Illumina MiSeq instrument was used to sequence the TCRbeta libraries. Processing in the source paper ran as follows. Once out-of-frame sequences had been removed, approximately 2,000,000 distinct TCRbeta sequences were left, which works out to an average of roughly 70,000 per individual. Each individual was scored using the number of roughly 150 previously reported CMV-associated TCRbeta sequences that the individual carried and the total number of productive distinct TCRbeta sequences. A beta-binomial model was reimplemented in Python, and random forests from scikit-learn, run with default parameters, were trained on data from the US cohort. Classifier performance on the Belgian cohort was reported as the median AUC with percentile confidence intervals calculated over 10,000 bootstrap iterations. The clones in this table, taken by TCRdb from immuneACCESS, are in-frame only. Not every clone is retained; where verified, under half of the shortfall comes from an unresolved V gene, and the cause of the rest is unknown. The V and J calls and clone size come from that table; D and trimming were worked out from the DNA. This sample is represented by about 92,000 clones; about 80% of them were singletons. In total, the top ten clones hold 3.6% of the sample.

In this chain, TRBV7-2 is recombined with TRBJ2-2, and TRBD1 aligns with 8 junction nucleotides. The TCR sequence derives from an adult in good health and CMV-seropositive. Sequencing used memory CD4+ T cells from blood. The CDR3 loop reads CASSLVTGGTGELFF. The sequenced DNA is TGTGCCAGCAGCTTAGTCACAGGGGGGACCGGGGAGCTGTTTTTT.